A single sample gave rise to the 12 T cell receptor beta chains below, sequenced in a study of T-cell memory formation after mild COVID-19. TCRdb recomputed calls from the 5' RACE reads with MiXCR, one row per CDR3 protein. The table lists 550,000 to 650,000 distinct CDR3 sequences, approximately 15% of them singletons, with 8.1% in the top ten. The specimen was PBMCs or a T cell subset sorted from them (not recorded which). The receptors shown here come from an adult woman who had mild COVID-19 (a few samples of this study predate the infection). Cell type and time point are not known.

This clonotype has just a few counts. V is TRBV7-2 and J is TRBJ1-2, with unresolved D. Germline values: CDR1 SGHTA, CDR2 FQGNSA. The V and J ends lost 7 bases and 1 base respectively, with 13 bases between them. The CDR3 has 14 residues. The CDR3 region is CASTPPHVNYGYTF. The CDR3 DNA follows: TGTGCCAGCACCCCTCCCCACGTTAACTATGGCTACACCTTC.

This clonotype was detected only a few times. This chain uses TRBV7-9 with TRBJ1-1, with D perhaps matching TRBD1 (5 bases). V lost 10 bases, J lost 3 bases, and 21 bases lay in between. The CDR3 spans 15 residues. CDR1 and CDR2 (germline): SEHNR, FQNEAQ (reference sequence). CDR3 sequence reads: CATSRGGEDYTEAFF. CDR3 in DNA: TGTGCCACCTCTCGGGGAGGGGAGGACTACACTGAAGCTTTCTTT.

This clonotype has just a few counts. This chain connects TRBV18 to TRBJ1-1, with D uncertain. Germline CDR1 is KGHSH and CDR2 is LQKENI. The length of the CDR3 is 13 residues. Deletions cut 5 bases from V and 1 base from J, with 8 bases between. The DNA for the CDR3 is TGTGCCAGCTCAGCCCCAGCGAACACTGAAGCTTTCTTT. Translated: CASSAPANTEAFF.

The chain joins TRBV12-5 to TRBJ2-2; no definite D call. Germline V lookup: CDR1 LGHNT, CDR2 FRNRAP. The V gene lost 0 bases and the J gene lost 5 bases, with 13 bases spanning the gap. The CDR3 consists of 16 residues. This chain's CDR3 is CASGLVIGPRTGELFF. The CDR3 DNA follows: TGTGCTAGTGGTTTGGTAATCGGGCCCAGAACCGGGGAGCTGTTTTTT.

The chain is built from TRBV20-1 and TRBJ2-7; D is unclear. V lost 0 bases to trimming and J lost 4 bases, with 4 bases between them. This CDR3 has 11 residues. Germline CDR1 and CDR2: DFQATT and SNEGSKA (reference sequence). The CDR3 protein is CSARDLYEQYF. The CDR3 nucleotides are TGCAGTGCTAGAGATCTTTACGAGCAGTACTTC.

The chain combines TRBV20-1 with TRBJ2-6; the match to TRBD2 covers 9 bases. There are 19 residues in the CDR3. Trimming took 6 bases from V and 0 from J; bases not matched to a gene: 15. Germline CDR1 is DFQATT and CDR2 is SNEGSKA (reference sequence). The CDR3 nucleotides are TGCAGTGCCGCCAGGCCATATACTAGCGGGTCCTCTGGGGCCAACGTCCTGACTTTC. This gives the protein CSAARPYTSGSSGANVLTF.

V is TRBV9 and J is TRBJ2-7; D gene uncertain. The CDR3 consists of 17 residues. V was trimmed by 0 bases and J by 0 bases, leaving 16 bases between them. CDR1 and CDR2 (germline): SGDLS, YYNGEE. The DNA for the CDR3 is TGTGCCAGCAGCGTAGGTAACTCTCGTGTAGACTCCTACGAGCAGTACTTC. It encodes CASSVGNSRVDSYEQYF.

This clonotype has only a few counts. The V and J genes are TRBV12-3 or TRBV12-4 and TRBJ2-3; the match to TRBD1 covers 7 bases. V trimming: 3 bases; J trimming: 12 bases; junction bases outside the gene matches: 6. This CDR3 spans 12 amino acids. The CDR3 region is CASSFSDRVQYF. In nucleotides, the CDR3 is TGTGCCAGCAGTTTCTCTGACAGGGTCCAGTATTTT.

The V call is TRBV5-1, the J call TRBJ2-5; the D is unclear. The V end was cut by 2 bases, the J end by 1 base, with 12 bases between. The CDR3 consists of 15 residues. Germline V CDR1 and CDR2: SGHRS, YFSETQ. The CDR3 region has the DNA TGCGCCAGCAGCTTATGGGTGGGTGCCCAAGAGACCCAGTACTTC. It encodes CASSLWVGAQETQYF.

This clonotype was observed a few times. The chain recombines TRBV15 with TRBJ1-2, with D possibly being TRBD1 (5 bases). Per germline, CDR1 LNHNV and CDR2 YYDKDF (reference sequence). Trimming pared 3 bases from V and 4 bases from J, leaving 21 bases between. The CDR3 runs to 17 residues. CDR3 sequence: CATSRSRGITEAYGYTF. Here the CDR3 DNA reads TGTGCCACCAGCAGGAGTCGGGGGATCACAGAGGCCTATGGCTACACCTTC.

The chain carries TRBV6-2 or TRBV6-3 and TRBJ2-1; TRBD1 agrees at 12 bases. Germline assignment: CDR1 MNHEY and CDR2 SVGEGT. V lost 6 bases to trimming and J lost 8 bases; unmatched junction nucleotides: 2. The CDR3 has 13 amino acids. The CDR3 here is CASRGTGGDEQFF. DNA of the CDR3: TGTGCCAGCAGGGGGACAGGGGGCGATGAGCAGTTCTTC.

This rearrangement joins TRBV5-1 to TRBJ2-1; D perhaps matches TRBD2 (7 bases). The ends were cut back, 5 bases at V and 8 bases at J, with 20 bases in the middle. The CDR3 is 15 amino acids. CDR1 and CDR2 (germline): SGHRS, YFSETQ. The CDR3 is CASRPGGPSSYEQFF. Written as DNA, the CDR3 is TGCGCCAGCAGGCCCGGGGGGCCGTCTAGCTATGAGCAGTTCTTC.